This entry describes one TCR beta chain. The CDR3 is made up of 15 amino acids. Germline assignment: CDR1 SEHNR and CDR2 FQNEAQ (reference sequence). Trimming cost V 0 bases and J 2 bases; bases outside gene matches: 1. In the original processing: How many nucleated cells were present was estimated from reference gene primer amplification. The repertoire was sequenced with immunoSEQ multiplex PCR; TCRdb's copy has only in-frame clones and lacks some. D and trimming come from the DNA, and the V and J calls and clone size come from that table. The sample has 150,000 to 180,000 clones, more than 80% seen once. The sample belongs to a study of blood T cell repertoires in COVID-19. Overall study: The United States, Italy and Spain provided the acute and convalescent COVID-19 samples. In each case, the material was cDNA or gDNA derived from T cells, B-cell-depleted T cells, or PBMCs.

The chain employs TRBV7-9 and TRBJ2-3; 8 bases align to TRBD1. Specimen: peripheral blood. This sequence was found in a woman aged 40-49 years with acute or convalescent COVID-19. The CDR3 DNA is TGTGCCAGCAGCTTAGCGGGACAGGCCACAGATACGCAGTATTTT. The encoded protein is CASSLAGQATDTQYF.